The T cell receptor (beta chain) under discussion was sequenced for a study of blood T cell repertoires in COVID-19. The CDR3 is 18 amino acids. V lost 1 base and J lost 4; bases outside the gene matches: 13. CDR1 and CDR2 from the germline V gene are SGHTA and FQGTGA. Participants had their cohort set by participant-reported clinical history. Either two negative PCRs, clearance, or symptom resolution qualified Cohort 3 donors as recovered. In the original workflow: Reference gene primers were amplified, and this amplification served to estimate nucleated cell counts. The protocol was immunoSEQ multiplex PCR, while the TCRdb copy is restricted to in-frame clones and leaves out a portion. The DNA gave D and trimming, while V, J and clone size come from that table. The sample has about 400,000 clones, around 92% seen once.

The chain carries TRBV7-3 and TRBJ2-7; 10 bases match TRBD2. The origin of this receptor is a woman between 25 and 40 years old who had recovered from COVID-19. Material for sequencing was PBMCs or T cells enriched from blood (not recorded which). CDR3 amino acids: CASSLIHAGTSGTYEQYF. The DNA of the CDR3 is TGTGCCAGCAGCTTAATTCACGCCGGAACTAGCGGGACTTACGAGCAGTACTTC.